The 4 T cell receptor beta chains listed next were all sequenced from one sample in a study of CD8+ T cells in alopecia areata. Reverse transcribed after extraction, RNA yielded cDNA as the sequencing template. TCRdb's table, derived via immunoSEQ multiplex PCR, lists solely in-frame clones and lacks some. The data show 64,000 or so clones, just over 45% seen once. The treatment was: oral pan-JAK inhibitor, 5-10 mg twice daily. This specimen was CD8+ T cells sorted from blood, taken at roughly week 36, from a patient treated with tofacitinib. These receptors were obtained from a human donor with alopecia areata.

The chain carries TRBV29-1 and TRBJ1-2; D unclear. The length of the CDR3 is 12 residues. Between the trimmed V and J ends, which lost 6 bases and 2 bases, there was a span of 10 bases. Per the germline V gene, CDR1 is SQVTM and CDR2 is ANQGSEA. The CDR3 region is CSVLGQNYGYTF. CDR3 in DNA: TGCAGCGTCCTTGGGCAAAACTATGGCTACACCTTC. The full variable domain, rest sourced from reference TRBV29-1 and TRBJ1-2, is SAVISQKPSRDICQRGTSLTIQCQVDSQVTMMFWYRQQPGQSLTLIATANQGSEATYESGFVIDKFPISRPNLTFSTLTVSNMSPEDSSIYLCSVLGQNYGYTFGSGTRLTVV.

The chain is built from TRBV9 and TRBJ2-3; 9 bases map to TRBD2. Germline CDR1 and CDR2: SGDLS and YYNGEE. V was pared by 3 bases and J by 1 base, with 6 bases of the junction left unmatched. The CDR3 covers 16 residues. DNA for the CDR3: TGTGCCAGCAGCGAGGGGACTAGCCCCGGCACAGATACGCAGTATTTT. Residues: CASSEGTSPGTDTQYF.

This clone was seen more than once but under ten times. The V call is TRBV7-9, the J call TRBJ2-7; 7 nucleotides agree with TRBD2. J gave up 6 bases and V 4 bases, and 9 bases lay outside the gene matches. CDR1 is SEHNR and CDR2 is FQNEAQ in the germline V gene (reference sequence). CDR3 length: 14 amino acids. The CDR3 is CASSSSGARGEQYF. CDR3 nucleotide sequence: TGTGCCAGCAGCTCGAGCGGGGCCCGAGGCGAGCAGTACTTC.

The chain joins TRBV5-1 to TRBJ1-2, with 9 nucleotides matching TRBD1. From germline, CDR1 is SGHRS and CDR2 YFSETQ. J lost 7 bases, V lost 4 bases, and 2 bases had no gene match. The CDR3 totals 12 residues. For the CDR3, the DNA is TGCGCCAGCAGCAGGGACAGGGCTGGCTACACCTTC. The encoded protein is CASSRDRAGYTF.